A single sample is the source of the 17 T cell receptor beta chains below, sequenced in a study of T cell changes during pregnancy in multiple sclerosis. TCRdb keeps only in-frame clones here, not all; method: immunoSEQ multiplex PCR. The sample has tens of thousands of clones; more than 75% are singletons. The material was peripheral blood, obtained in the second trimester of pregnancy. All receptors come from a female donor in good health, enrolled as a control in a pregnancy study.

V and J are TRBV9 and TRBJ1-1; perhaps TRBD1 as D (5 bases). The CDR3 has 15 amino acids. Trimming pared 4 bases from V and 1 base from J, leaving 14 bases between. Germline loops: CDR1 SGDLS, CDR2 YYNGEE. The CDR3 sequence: CASSPLGQANTEAFF. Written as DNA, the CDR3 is TGTGCCAGCAGCCCTCTGGGGCAGGCGAACACTGAAGCTTTCTTT.

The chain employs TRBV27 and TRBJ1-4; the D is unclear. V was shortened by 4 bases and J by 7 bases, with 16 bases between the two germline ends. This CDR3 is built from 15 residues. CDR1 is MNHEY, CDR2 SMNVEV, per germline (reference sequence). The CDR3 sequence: CASSSLQNLPEKLFF. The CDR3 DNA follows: TGTGCCAGCAGTTCCCTCCAGAATCTTCCTGAAAAACTGTTTTTT.

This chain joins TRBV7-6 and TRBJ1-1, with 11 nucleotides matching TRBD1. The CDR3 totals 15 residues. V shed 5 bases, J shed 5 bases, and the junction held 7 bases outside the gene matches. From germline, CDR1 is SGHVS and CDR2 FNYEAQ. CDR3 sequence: CASSPGQGARTEAFF. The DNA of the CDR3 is TGTGCCAGCAGCCCCGGACAGGGGGCGCGAACTGAAGCTTTCTTT.

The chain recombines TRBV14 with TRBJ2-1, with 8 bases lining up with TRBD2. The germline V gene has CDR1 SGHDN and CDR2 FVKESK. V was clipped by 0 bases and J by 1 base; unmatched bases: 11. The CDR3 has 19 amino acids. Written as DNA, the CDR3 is TGTGCCAGCAGCCAAGATTCGATTACTAGCGGTCTTTCCTACAATGAGCAGTTCTTC. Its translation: CASSQDSITSGLSYNEQFF.

The CDR3 reads CASGAGQGAADTQYF. The CDR3 region has the DNA TGTGCCAGTGGCGCGGGACAGGGGGCGGCAGATACGCAGTATTTT. The gene calls are TRBV19 and TRBJ2-3; 12 bases map to TRBD1. This CDR3 is 15 amino acids long. Trimming removed 8 bases from V and 4 bases from J; junction bases left unmatched: 7. Per germline, CDR1 LNHDA and CDR2 SQIVND (reference sequence).

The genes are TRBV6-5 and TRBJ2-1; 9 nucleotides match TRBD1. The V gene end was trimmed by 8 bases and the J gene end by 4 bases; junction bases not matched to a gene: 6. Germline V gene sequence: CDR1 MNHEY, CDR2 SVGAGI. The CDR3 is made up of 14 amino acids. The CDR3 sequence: CASRSTGGYNEQFF. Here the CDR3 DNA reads TGTGCCAGCCGCTCGACAGGGGGGTACAATGAGCAGTTCTTC.

CDR3 sequence: CASSERTRYTDTQYF. Here the CDR3 DNA reads TGTGCCAGCAGCGAACGGACTAGATACACAGATACGCAGTATTTT. V and J are TRBV6-1 and TRBJ2-3; TRBD2 aligns across 7 bases. Germline V CDR1 and CDR2: MNHNS, SASEGT. This CDR3 has 15 amino acids. V gave up 6 bases and J gave up 2 bases; unmatched junction bases: 8.

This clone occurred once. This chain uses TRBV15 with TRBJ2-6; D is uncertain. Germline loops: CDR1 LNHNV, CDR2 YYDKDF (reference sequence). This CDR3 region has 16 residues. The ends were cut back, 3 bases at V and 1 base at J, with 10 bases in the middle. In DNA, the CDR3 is TGTGCCACCAGCAGTGAACGAGGATCTGGGGCCAACGTCCTGACTTTC. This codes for CATSSERGSGANVLTF.

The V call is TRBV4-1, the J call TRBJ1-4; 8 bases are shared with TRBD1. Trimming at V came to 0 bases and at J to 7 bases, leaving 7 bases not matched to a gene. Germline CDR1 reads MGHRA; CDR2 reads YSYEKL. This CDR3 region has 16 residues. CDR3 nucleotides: TGCGCCAGCAGCCAAGATGCCAGGGGGCTGAGTGAAAAACTGTTTTTT. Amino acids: CASSQDARGLSEKLFF.

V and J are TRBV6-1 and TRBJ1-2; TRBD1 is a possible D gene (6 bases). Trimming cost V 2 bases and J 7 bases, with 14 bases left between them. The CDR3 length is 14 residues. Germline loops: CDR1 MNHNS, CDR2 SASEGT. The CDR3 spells CASSEQGPEGGYTF. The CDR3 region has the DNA TGTGCCAGCAGTGAACAGGGGCCCGAGGGTGGCTACACCTTC.

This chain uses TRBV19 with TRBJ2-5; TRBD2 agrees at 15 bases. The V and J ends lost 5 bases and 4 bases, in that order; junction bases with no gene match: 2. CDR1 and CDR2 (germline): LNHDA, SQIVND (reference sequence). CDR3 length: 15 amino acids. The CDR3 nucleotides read TGTGCCAGTAGTGGGACTAGCGGGGGGAGAGAGACCCAGTACTTC. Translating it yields CASSGTSGGRETQYF.

The CDR3 DNA follows: TGTGCCAGCAGCCCGGGCGGGAGCCACAATGAGCAGTTCTTC. Translation gives CASSPGGSHNEQFF. This rearrangement joins TRBV7-8 to TRBJ2-1; TRBD2 agrees at 7 bases. Germline V gene lookup returns CDR1 SGHVS and CDR2 FQNEAQ. The V segment lost 5 bases and the J segment 5 bases; nucleotides outside the gene matches: 6. This CDR3 is built from 14 residues.

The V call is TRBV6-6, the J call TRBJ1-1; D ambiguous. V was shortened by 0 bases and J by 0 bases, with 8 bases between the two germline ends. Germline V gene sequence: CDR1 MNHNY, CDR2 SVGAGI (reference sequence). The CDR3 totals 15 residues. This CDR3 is CASSYSPELNTEAFF. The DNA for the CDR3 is TGTGCCAGCAGTTACTCGCCGGAGCTGAACACTGAAGCTTTCTTT.

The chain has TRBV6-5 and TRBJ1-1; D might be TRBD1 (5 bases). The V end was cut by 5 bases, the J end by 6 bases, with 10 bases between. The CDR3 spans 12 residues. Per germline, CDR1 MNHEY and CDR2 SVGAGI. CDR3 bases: TGTGCCAGCAGTCCGGGGGGACCTGAAGCTTTCTTT. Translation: CASSPGGPEAFF.

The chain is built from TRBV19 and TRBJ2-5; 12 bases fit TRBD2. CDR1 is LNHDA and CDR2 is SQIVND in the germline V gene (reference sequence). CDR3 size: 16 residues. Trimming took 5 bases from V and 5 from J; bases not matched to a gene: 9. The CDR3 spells CASSLGTSGPTETQYF. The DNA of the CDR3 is TGTGCCAGTAGTCTAGGGACTAGCGGGCCTACGGAGACCCAGTACTTC.

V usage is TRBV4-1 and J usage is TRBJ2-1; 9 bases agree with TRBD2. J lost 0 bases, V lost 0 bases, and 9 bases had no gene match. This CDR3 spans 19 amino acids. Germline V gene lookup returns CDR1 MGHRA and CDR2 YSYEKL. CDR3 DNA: TGCGCCAGCAGCCAAGATATGTCTAGCGGGATCGCCTCCTACAATGAGCAGTTCTTC. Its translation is CASSQDMSSGIASYNEQFF.

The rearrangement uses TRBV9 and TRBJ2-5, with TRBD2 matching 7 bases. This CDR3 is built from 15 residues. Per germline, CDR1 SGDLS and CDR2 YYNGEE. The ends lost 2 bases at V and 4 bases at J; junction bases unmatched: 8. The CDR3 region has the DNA TGTGCCAGCAGCGTGGGAAGCGGGGAAAGAGAGACCCAGTACTTC. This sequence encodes CASSVGSGERETQYF.